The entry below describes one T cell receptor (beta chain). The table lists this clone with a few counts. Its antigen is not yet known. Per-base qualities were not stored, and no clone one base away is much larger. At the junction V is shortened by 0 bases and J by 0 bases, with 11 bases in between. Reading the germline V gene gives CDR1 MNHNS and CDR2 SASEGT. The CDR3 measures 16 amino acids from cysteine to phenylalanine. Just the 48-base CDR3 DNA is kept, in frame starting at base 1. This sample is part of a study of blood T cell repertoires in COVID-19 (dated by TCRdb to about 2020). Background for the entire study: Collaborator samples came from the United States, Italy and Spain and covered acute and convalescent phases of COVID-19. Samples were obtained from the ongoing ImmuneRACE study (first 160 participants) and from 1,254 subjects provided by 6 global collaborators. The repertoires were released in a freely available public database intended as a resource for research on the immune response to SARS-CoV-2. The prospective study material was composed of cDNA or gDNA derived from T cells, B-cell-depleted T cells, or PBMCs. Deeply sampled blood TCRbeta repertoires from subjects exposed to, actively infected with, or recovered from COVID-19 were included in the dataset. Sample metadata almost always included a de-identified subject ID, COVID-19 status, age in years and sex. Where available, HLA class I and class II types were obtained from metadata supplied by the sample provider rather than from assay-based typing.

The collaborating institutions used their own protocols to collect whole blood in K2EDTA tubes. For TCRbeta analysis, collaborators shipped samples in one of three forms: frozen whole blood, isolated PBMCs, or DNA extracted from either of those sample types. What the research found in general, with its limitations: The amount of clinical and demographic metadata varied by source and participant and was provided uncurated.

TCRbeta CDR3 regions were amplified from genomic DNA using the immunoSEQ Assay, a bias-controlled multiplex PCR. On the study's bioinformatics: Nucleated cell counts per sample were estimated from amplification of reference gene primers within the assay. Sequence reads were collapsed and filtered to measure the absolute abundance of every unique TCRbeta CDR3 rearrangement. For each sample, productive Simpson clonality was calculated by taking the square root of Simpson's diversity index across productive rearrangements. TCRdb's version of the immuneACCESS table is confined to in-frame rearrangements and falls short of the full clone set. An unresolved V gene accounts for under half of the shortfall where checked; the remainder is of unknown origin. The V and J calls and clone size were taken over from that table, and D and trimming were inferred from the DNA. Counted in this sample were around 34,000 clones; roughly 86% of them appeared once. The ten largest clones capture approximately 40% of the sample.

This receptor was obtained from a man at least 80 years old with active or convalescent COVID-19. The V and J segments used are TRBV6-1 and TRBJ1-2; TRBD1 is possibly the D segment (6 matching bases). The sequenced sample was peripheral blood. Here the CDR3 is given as CASSEAGAPPNYGYTF. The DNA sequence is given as TGTGCCAGCAGTGAAGCGGGGGCACCACCTAACTATGGCTACACCTTC.